Described below is a single TCR beta chain sequence and its context. V lost 0 bases to trimming and J lost 6 bases, with 8 bases between them. This CDR3 comprises 12 residues. Germline V lookup: CDR1 GTSNPN, CDR2 SVGIG (reference sequence). This sample stems from a study of control samples from healthy donors and cancer patients. Assay used: immunoSEQ multiplex PCR; TCRdb lists only in-frame clones, some missing. The sample lists under 200,000 clones, nearly 96% occurring once. The specimen sequenced was blood. This TCR came from a woman under 40 in good health. This chain joins TRBV30 and TRBJ1-1; D uncertain. The CDR3 region is CAWSVRRAEAFF. The CDR3 DNA reads as TGTGCCTGGAGTGTAAGGAGGGCTGAAGCTTTCTTT.